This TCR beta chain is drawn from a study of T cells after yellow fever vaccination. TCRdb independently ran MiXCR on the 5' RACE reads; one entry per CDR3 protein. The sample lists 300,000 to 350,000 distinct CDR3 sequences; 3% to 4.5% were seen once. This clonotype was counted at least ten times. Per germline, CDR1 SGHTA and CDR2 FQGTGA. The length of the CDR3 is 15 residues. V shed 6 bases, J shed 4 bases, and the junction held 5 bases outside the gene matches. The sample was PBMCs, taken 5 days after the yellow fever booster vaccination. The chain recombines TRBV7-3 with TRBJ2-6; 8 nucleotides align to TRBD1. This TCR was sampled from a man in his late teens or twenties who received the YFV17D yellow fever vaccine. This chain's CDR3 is CASSSGGSGANVLTF. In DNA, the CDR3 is TGTGCCAGCAGTTCAGGGGGCTCCGGGGCCAACGTCCTGACTTTC. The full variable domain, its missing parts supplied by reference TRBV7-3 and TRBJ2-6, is GAGVSQTPSNKVTEKGKYVELRCDPISGHTALYWYRQSLGQGPEFLIYFQGTGAADDSGLPNDRFFAVRPEGSVSTLKIQRTERGDSAVYLCASSSGGSGANVLTFGAGSRLTVL.